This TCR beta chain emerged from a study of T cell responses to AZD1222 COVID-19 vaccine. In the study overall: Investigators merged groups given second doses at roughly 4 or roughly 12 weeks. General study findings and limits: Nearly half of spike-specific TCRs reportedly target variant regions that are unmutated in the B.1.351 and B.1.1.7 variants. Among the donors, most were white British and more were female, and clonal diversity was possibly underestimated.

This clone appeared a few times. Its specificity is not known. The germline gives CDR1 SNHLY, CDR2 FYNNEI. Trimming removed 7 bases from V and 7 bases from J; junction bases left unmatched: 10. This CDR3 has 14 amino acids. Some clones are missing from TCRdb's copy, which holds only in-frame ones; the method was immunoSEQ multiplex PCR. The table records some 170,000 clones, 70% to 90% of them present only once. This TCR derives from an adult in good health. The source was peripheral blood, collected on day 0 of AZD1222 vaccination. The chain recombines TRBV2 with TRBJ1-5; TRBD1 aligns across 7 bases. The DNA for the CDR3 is TGTGCCAGCACCAACAGGGGATCGCGACAGCCCCAGCATTTT. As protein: CASTNRGSRQPQHF.